This T cell receptor (beta chain) stems from a study of T cells in Graves' hyperthyroidism and ophthalmopathy. Overall study: Upon initial diagnosis and before any treatment, peripheral blood was collected. Study findings and constraints: For ophthalmopathy, model prediction preceded onset by a median about six months. In the blood, most expanded thyroid clonotypes above 0.001 appeared as well.

This clonotype was seen more than once but under ten times. The antigen is undetermined. The junction differs from germline at one of its ends, possibly a read error. The CDR3 length is 14 residues. The germline V gene has CDR1 SEHNR and CDR2 FQNEAQ (reference sequence). Clinical symptoms, serum thyroxine, TRAb, thyroid ultrasound and orbital computed tomography informed diagnoses. The investigators amplified TCR beta CDR3 regions from RNA transcripts. The TCR CDR3 first-round RT-PCR relied on the HTBI primer set. TCRdb re-derived calls from the multiplex PCR reads in MiXCR, one entry per CDR3 protein. The table records a few hundred thousand distinct CDR3 sequences, more than 20% of them present only once.

V gene TRBV7-9 combines with J gene TRBJ2-7; 8 positions match TRBD2. The sample taken for sequencing was blood. The receptor was derived from a man aged 50 or older with Graves' hyperthyroidism. DNA of the CDR3: TGTGCCAGCAGCTTCGGGGGGGGCTCCAACGAGCAGTACTTC. It is translated as CASSFGGGSNEQYF.